This T cell receptor beta chain derives from a study of blood T cell repertoires in COVID-19 (dated by TCRdb to 2020 to 2022). Regarding the research as a whole: The collaborator samples originated in the United States, Italy and Spain and spanned the acute and convalescent phases of COVID-19. The material from the prospective study consisted of cDNA or gDNA derived from T cells, B-cell-depleted T cells, or PBMCs. The dataset comprised deeply sampled blood TCRbeta repertoires from subjects exposed to, actively infected with, or recovered from COVID-19. A freely available public database, intended as a resource for researchers studying the immune response to SARS-CoV-2, is where the repertoires were released. The samples were drawn from the first 160 participants of the ongoing ImmuneRACE study and from about 1,200 subjects provided by 6 global collaborators. A de-identified subject ID, COVID-19 status, age in years and sex were almost always included in the sample metadata. Where HLA class I and class II types were available, the types were taken from metadata supplied by the sample provider, not from assay-based typing.

TCRbeta CDR3 regions were amplified from genomic DNA by means of the immunoSEQ Assay, a bias-controlled multiplex PCR. As for the original processing: The number of nucleated cells in each sample was estimated from the amplification of reference gene primers within the assay. To quantify the absolute abundance of each unique TCRbeta CDR3 rearrangement, sequence reads were collapsed and filtered. For each sample, productive Simpson clonality was calculated as the square root of Simpson's diversity index over productive rearrangements. Entries here come from immuneACCESS through TCRdb and include only in-frame sequences with V and J called. Some clones fail to appear in such tables; in the studies checked, an unresolved V gene covers under half of the shortfall, and the cause of the remainder is unknown. V and J calls and clone size are as listed in that table; D and trimming were resolved from the DNA. This sample holds roughly 81,000 clones; around 82% were observed only once. Over 30% of the sample is held by the ten biggest clonotypes.

Reading from cysteine to phenylalanine, the CDR3 counts 13 amino acids. The DNA shown is the 39-base CDR3, in frame from base 1. Reading the germline V gene gives CDR1 SGHTA and CDR2 FQGTGA. V is reduced by 1 base and J by 7 bases, leaving a spacing of 10 bases between them. Collaborating institutions collected whole blood in K2EDTA tubes following their own protocols. For TCRbeta analysis, collaborators shipped samples in one of three forms: frozen whole blood, isolated PBMCs, or DNA extracted from either of those sample types. Results and caveats for the whole study, not just this receptor: The quantity of clinical and demographic metadata differed by source and by participant and was supplied without curation.

Regarding this clone: The antigen it binds to is not known. Base quality data are lacking; no much larger clone is found one base away.

The V and J genes are TRBV7-3 and TRBJ1-1; a tentative D match to TRBD1 spans 5 bases. This clonotype was obtained from a man older than 75 with active or convalescent COVID-19. Sequencing used peripheral blood. The CDR3: CASSLIFQGEAFF. Read as DNA, the sequence is TGTGCCAGCAGCTTAATTTTCCAGGGTGAAGCTTTCTTT.